This TCR beta chain was recovered during a study of radiotherapy plus CTLA-4 blockade in lung cancer. Study conclusions and caveats: Clones derived from tumor TCRs expanded in blood after radiotherapy plus ipilimumab.

Sequenced by immunoSEQ multiplex PCR; TCRdb stores in-frame clones only, minus some. The table shows about 90,000 clones, with around four fifths occurring only once. Details on this clone: What it binds is not known.

This receptor was identified in a human donor with non-small cell lung cancer that progressed on radiotherapy plus ipilimumab. The source was peripheral blood, collected from a patient treated with radiotherapy plus ipilimumab.

This chain's CDR3 is CASSTGQGWNTEAFF. The DNA of the CDR3 is TGTGCCAGTAGTACTGGACAGGGTTGGAACACTGAAGCTTTCTTT. J is TRBJ1-1 and V is TRBV19; 8 positions match TRBD1. CDR3 size: 15 residues. CDR1 is LNHDA and CDR2 is SQIVND in the germline V gene (reference sequence). V shed 4 bases, J shed 1 base, and the junction held 5 bases outside the gene matches.